This T cell receptor (beta chain) was captured in a study of beta chain features in type 1 diabetes. Study findings and constraints: Relative to healthy donors, patients appeared to have naive, central memory and Treg TCRB repertoires that were more similar. Moderate but significant shortening of TCRB CDR3s was recorded in all four CD4+ subsets from Type 1 diabetes patients.

Central memory, naive, regulatory and stem cell-like memory CD4+ cells were sorted by CD45RO/CCR7/CD25/CD127/CD95/CD27. Sorting produced populations that all topped 95% purity. In this sample, this clone turned up a few times. What it recognizes is unknown. Expressed TCRB transcripts were sequenced because the isolated RNA had all been reverse transcribed beforehand. Libraries were prepared by immunoSEQ multiplex PCR; TCRdb keeps only in-frame clonotypes and omits some of them. The profile shows hundreds of thousands of clones, around 15% of them singletons. The CDR3 loop spans 13 amino acids. CDR1 is SNHLY, CDR2 FYNNEI, per germline. The V segment lost 10 bases and the J segment 9 bases; nucleotides outside the gene matches: 14.

The rearrangement joins TRBV2 to TRBJ2-5; 7 bases map to TRBD1. Sequenced material: naive CD4+ T cells from blood. The TCR was taken from a man younger than 35 with type 1 diabetes. This chain's CDR3 is CAISTGTQGPQYF. The CDR3 DNA is TGTGCCATTTCGACAGGGACCCAGGGGCCCCAGTACTTC.